This T cell receptor (beta chain) stems from a study of T cell repertoires in ileal Crohn's disease. Adults with ileal or ileocolonic Crohn's disease and an indication for resection were eligible. TCRdb keeps only in-frame clones here, not all; method: immunoSEQ multiplex PCR. The table records roughly 28,000 clones, around 80% of them present only once. CDR3 length equals 16 residues. Germline CDR1 is SGHTA and CDR2 is FQGTGA. Trimming stripped 5 bases from V and 4 bases from J, with 20 bases between. The rearrangement uses TRBV7-3 and TRBJ1-1; D ambiguous. The source of this sequence is an adult with Crohn's disease. Specimen: ileal tissue. CDR3 amino acids: CASSPLGLVEGTEAFF. CDR3 nucleotides: TGTGCCAGCAGCCCCCTCGGGTTGGTTGAAGGCACTGAAGCTTTCTTT.